This record covers a single T cell receptor beta chain. Its antigen is still unknown. TCRdb keeps only in-frame clones here, not all; method: immunoSEQ multiplex PCR. Among around 2.1 million clones listed, 93% were seen once. This sample is part of a study of shared clonotypes between healthy human individuals. Study-wide points: It was the few donors that limited the genetic and exposure-history diversity represented. Sampling covered nothing but blood. Tissue TCR repertoires likely differ from those found in blood.

CD45RO-negative, CCR7-positively selected cells formed the naive CD8 fraction, excluding terminally differentiated effector memory CD45RA+ cells. The receptor comes from a man between 18 and 35 years old in good health. Some clones in this sample may be carry-over from other donors' samples. Sequencing was performed on naive CD8+ T cells from PBMCs.

CDR3 amino acids: CASSLALDDAHEQFF. The CDR3, as DNA: TGTGCCAGCAGCTTAGCTTTAGACGATGCACATGAGCAGTTCTTC. The chain links TRBV7-9 to TRBJ2-1; D unclear. The V end lost 0 bases, the J end lost 8 bases, and 14 bases lay between the germline ends. CDR1 and CDR2 (germline): SEHNR, FQNEAQ (reference sequence). The CDR3 is 15 residues long.